Below are 24 T cell receptor beta chains sequenced from a single sample in a study of T cell repertoires in cytomegalovirus infection (dated by TCRdb to the late 2010s). TCRdb records Illumina HiSeq 1500 as the sequencer. TCRdb reworked the public reads: Q25 trimming with fastp, MiXCR clone assembly, productive beta chains retained. Rows with a matching CDR3 protein are joined into one entry that keeps the most common DNA and genes. In all, the sample holds roughly 150,000 distinct CDR3 sequences, and roughly a quarter of those were seen once. Of the sample, approximately 9.9% falls within the top ten clones. Sequencing was carried out using PBMCs. Receptors originate from a human donor in good health (CMV status not recorded). Some clones in this sample may be carry-over from other donors' samples.

In its sample, this clonotype was seen a few times. The chain is built from TRBV5-6 and TRBJ2-1; the match to TRBD2 covers 9 bases. Trimming at V came to 0 bases and at J to 5 bases, leaving 6 bases not matched to a gene. The V gene's germline CDR1 is SGHDT and CDR2 YYEEEE. The CDR3 is 16 residues long. CDR3 bases: TGTGCCAGCAGCTTGGTGTCTGGGACTAGCCACAATGAGCAGTTCTTC. It codes for CASSLVSGTSHNEQFF.

The chain combines TRBV20-1 with TRBJ2-1; 9 bases match TRBD1. V dropped 6 bases and J dropped 5; count of bases not matched to a gene: 17. The CDR3 is made up of 17 amino acids. Germline values: CDR1 DFQATT, CDR2 SNEGSKA (reference sequence). The chain's CDR3 is CSAKDLGGQGINNEQFF. In DNA, the CDR3 is TGCAGTGCCAAAGATTTGGGCGGACAGGGGATAAACAATGAGCAGTTCTTC.

A few counts support this clonotype. This rearrangement joins TRBV12-3 or TRBV12-4 to TRBJ2-7, with D perhaps matching TRBD2 (5 bases). The V end was cut by 8 bases, the J end by 2 bases, with 19 bases between. CDR3 length: 15 residues. CDR3 DNA: TGTGCCAGCCGAGATCTGGGCGGGCCGACCTACGAGCAGTACTTC. Translating gives CASRDLGGPTYEQYF.

The CDR3: CASATGTGGSETQYF. The CDR3 bases are TGTGCCAGCGCCACGGGGACAGGGGGCAGTGAGACCCAGTACTTC. The rearrangement links TRBV7-9 to TRBJ2-5; 12 bases are a match to TRBD1. This CDR3 region has 15 residues. The trim removed 8 bases at V and 5 bases at J, leaving 9 bases unmatched. Germline assignment: CDR1 SEHNR and CDR2 FQNEAQ (reference sequence).

This clonotype came up many times. The chain couples TRBV7-2 to TRBJ2-3; 12 bases agree with TRBD2. The CDR3 consists of 17 residues. Germline CDR1 SGHTA, CDR2 FQGNSA. With V trimmed by 2 bases and J by 8 bases, 11 bases remained unmatched. The CDR3 region has the DNA TGTGCCAGCAGCTTATGGCGACTAGCGGGGGTAGCGGGTACGCAGTATTTT. It specifies CASSLWRLAGVAGTQYF.

There are a few counts of this clonotype. The V and J genes are TRBV5-1 and TRBJ2-7; D perhaps matches TRBD2 (5 bases). CDR1 and CDR2 (germline): SGHRS, YFSETQ. V was cut by 2 bases and J by 5 bases, with 14 bases left in between. This CDR3 is built from 14 residues. The CDR3 reads CASSLTAGGNEQYF. Written as DNA, the CDR3 is TGCGCCAGCAGCTTAACCGCGGGTGGTAACGAGCAGTACTTC.

This clonotype was counted at least ten times. This sequence joins TRBV7-2 and TRBJ2-4, with 7 positions matching TRBD1. The CDR3 is made up of 16 amino acids. Trimming took 1 base from V and 0 from J; bases not matched to a gene: 3. Germline-derived CDR1 and CDR2 are SGHTA and FQGNSA. CDR3: CASSLEGAQAKNIQYF. CDR3 in DNA: TGTGCCAGCAGCTTAGAGGGGGCCCAAGCCAAAAACATTCAGTACTTC.

In this sample, this clonotype turned up many times. The rearrangement links TRBV7-9 to TRBJ2-1; D ambiguous. Germline V gene sequence: CDR1 SEHNR, CDR2 FQNEAQ (reference sequence). V gave up 1 base and J gave up 4 bases, with 5 bases separating them. The CDR3 contains 13 residues. The CDR3 DNA reads TGTGCCAGCAGCTTAGTCCTTTACAATGAGCAGTTCTTC. Translated, it gives CASSLVLYNEQFF.

This clonotype was detected many times. V and J are TRBV3-1 and TRBJ1-1; D call uncertain. Germline-derived CDR1 and CDR2 are LGHDT and YNNKEL (reference sequence). Trimming left V 4 bases short and J 4 bases short, with 10 bases between. This CDR3 is 13 amino acids long. The CDR3 DNA sequence: TGTGCCAGCAGCCCGACGGCTACCACTGAAGCTTTCTTT. It is translated as CASSPTATTEAFF.

This clonotype came up a few times. The chain combines TRBV5-3 with TRBJ2-4, with 7 bases identical to TRBD1. TRBV5-3 is reported as an ORF; its role is uncertain. CDR3 length: 12 residues. Trimming cost V 8 bases and J 2 bases; bases outside gene matches: 1. DNA of the CDR3: TGTGCCAGCAGGGGGACCAAAAACATTCAGTACTTC. Amino acid sequence: CASRGTKNIQYF.

The table lists this clonotype with a few counts. The J gene is TRBJ2-3, the V gene TRBV7-2; TRBD2 matches 8 bases. V gave up 3 bases and J gave up 1 base; unmatched junction bases: 9. CDR3 length: 17 residues. CDR1 and CDR2 from the germline V gene are SGHTA and FQGNSA. The CDR3 DNA reads TGTGCCAGCAGCTTTTCAGTCGGGCGGGGGGGCACAGATACGCAGTATTTT. Translation gives CASSFSVGRGGTDTQYF. The full variable domain, rest sourced from reference TRBV7-2 and TRBJ2-3, is GAGVSQSPSNKVTEKGKDVELRCDPISGHTALYWYRQSLGQGLEFLIYFQGNSAPDKSGLPSDRFSAERTGGSVSTLTIQRTQQEDSAVYLCASSFSVGRGGTDTQYFGPGTRLTVL.

This chain connects TRBV28 to TRBJ2-1; D may be TRBD2 (6 bases). The CDR3 is 14 residues long. Germline assignment: CDR1 MDHEN and CDR2 SYDVKM. The V gene lost 2 bases and the J gene lost 8 bases, with 13 bases spanning the gap. CDR3 protein: CASSLIAEAHEQFF. In DNA form, the CDR3 reads TGTGCCAGCAGTTTAATAGCGGAGGCCCATGAGCAGTTCTTC.

This clonotype occurred a few times. This sequence joins TRBV12-3 or TRBV12-4 and TRBJ2-6, with unresolved D. V lost 6 bases to trimming and J lost 0 bases, with 12 bases between them. CDR3 length equals 16 residues. CDR3 coding DNA: TGTGCCAGCAGACATTTAGAGGACTCTGGGGCCAACGTCCTGACTTTC. Protein sequence: CASRHLEDSGANVLTF.

The chain joins TRBV19 to TRBJ1-5; 9 nucleotides agree with TRBD1. The junction had 4 bases not matched to a gene; V was cut back by 4 bases and J by 6 bases. CDR3 length: 14 residues. CDR1 and CDR2 (germline): LNHDA, SQIVND (reference sequence). In DNA form, the CDR3 reads TGTGCCAGTAGTAAGGGACAGGGTAGTCAGCCCCAGCATTTT. This gives the protein CASSKGQGSQPQHF.

About this clonotype: One end of the junction fails to match germline, which may point to a read error. The CDR3 DNA reads as TGTGCCAGTAGTAAAGGAGACTCTGGGGCCAACGACCTGACTTTC. This sequence encodes CASSKGDSGANDLTF. The rearrangement joins TRBV19 to TRBJ2-6; D may be TRBD1 (5 bases). CDR1 is LNHDA, CDR2 SQIVND, per germline (reference sequence). CDR3 length: 15 residues.

In its sample, this clonotype was seen a few times. CDR3 sequence (DNA): TGTGCCAGCCTCAGAGGGGGTAGCAATCAGCCCCAGCATTTT. Its translation is CASLRGGSNQPQHF. The chain has TRBV28 and TRBJ1-5; D possibly corresponds to TRBD1 (6 bases). V was pared by 8 bases and J by 0 bases, with 11 bases between. The CDR3 runs to 14 residues. Germline CDR1 reads MDHEN; CDR2 reads SYDVKM.

The chain recombines TRBV5-4 with TRBJ2-2, with D hard to call. Trimming shortened V by 0 bases and J by 5 bases, and 5 bases separated the two germline ends. CDR3 length: 13 amino acids. Germline V gene sequence: CDR1 SGHNT, CDR2 YYREEE (reference sequence). The CDR3 region has the DNA TGTGCCAGCAGCTTGGACCGAACCGGGGAGCTGTTTTTT. The encoded protein is CASSLDRTGELFF.

In this sample, this clonotype turned up many times. The DNA of the CDR3 is TGTGCCAGCAGCCTCCAGACTAGCTTGGAGGGCTCCTACGAGCAGTACTTC. Its translation: CASSLQTSLEGSYEQYF. The chain links TRBV7-2 to TRBJ2-7; 7 nucleotides align to TRBD2. Germline trimming cut 5 bases from V and 0 bases from J; bases unmatched to any gene: 13. The CDR3 has 17 amino acids. Per the germline V gene, CDR1 is SGHTA and CDR2 is FQGNSA. Together with reference TRBV7-2 and TRBJ2-7, the CDR3 gives the full variable domain: GAGVSQSPSNKVTEKGKDVELRCDPISGHTALYWYRQSLGQGLEFLIYFQGNSAPDKSGLPSDRFSAERTGGSVSTLTIQRTQQEDSAVYLCASSLQTSLEGSYEQYFGPGTRLTVT.

As concerns this clonotype: A much more abundant neighbour one base away suggests this may be a read error. J is TRBJ2-1 and V is TRBV11-1; D ambiguous. This CDR3 contains 15 residues. Looked up from germline, CDR1 is SGHAT and CDR2 is FQDESV (reference sequence). The V end lost 5 bases, the J end lost 3 bases, and 14 bases lay between the germline ends. The CDR3 nucleotides read TGTGCCAGCAGCGAGCCGATAGAATTCTACAATGAGCAGTTCTTC. It translates to CASSEPIEFYNEQFF.

This clonotype turned up a few times. The gene calls are TRBV6-5 and TRBJ2-3, with 7 bases lining up with TRBD1. V lost 4 bases, J lost 5 bases, and 9 bases stayed unmatched. This CDR3 spans 15 amino acids. From germline, CDR1 is MNHEY and CDR2 SVGAGI. CDR3 nucleotides: TGTGCCAGCAGTTTGACAGGGTACCAAGGAGATACGCAGTATTTT. It codes for CASSLTGYQGDTQYF.

This clonotype was recorded a few times. The J gene is TRBJ2-5, the V gene TRBV7-8; TRBD1 matches 7 bases. The CDR3 has 14 residues. V shed 5 bases and J 4 bases; nucleotides not matched to a gene: 7. Looked up from germline, CDR1 is SGHVS and CDR2 is FQNEAQ. CDR3 DNA sequence: TGTGCCAGCAGCCCTAGGGGGCTCGGAGAGACCCAGTACTTC. Translating it yields CASSPRGLGETQYF. Drawing the rest from reference TRBV7-8 and TRBJ2-5, the complete variable domain is GAGVSQSPRYKVAKRGQDVALRCDPISGHVSLFWYQQALGQGPEFLTYFQNEAQLDKSGLPSDRFFAERPEGSVSTLKIQRTQQEDSAVYLCASSPRGLGETQYFGPGTRLLVL.

This clonotype has more than one count but fewer than ten. The CDR3 loop reads CASSQLLTRTSNSPLHF. The CDR3 coding sequence is TGTGCCAGCAGTCAACTTTTGACACGAACCTCTAATTCACCCCTCCACTTT. The chain links TRBV27 to TRBJ1-6; D remains unclear. V was cut by 5 bases and J by 6 bases, with 20 bases left in between. Germline V lookup: CDR1 MNHEY, CDR2 SMNVEV (reference sequence). The CDR3 runs to 17 residues.

Note on this clonotype: At one boundary the junction diverges from the germline segment, which might be a read error. This sequence joins TRBV6-8 and TRBJ1-3, with D possibly being TRBD1 (6 bases). CDR1 MNHGY and CDR2 SAAAGT come from the germline V gene. The CDR3 covers 16 residues. In DNA form, the CDR3 reads TGTACCAGCAGTAGAACAGGGCCCGGCTCTGGAAACACCATATATTTT. Translating gives CTSSRTGPGSGNTIYF.

V is TRBV4-2 and J is TRBJ1-2; 8 bases match TRBD1. CDR1 LGHNA and CDR2 YNFKEQ come from the germline V gene. The V segment lost 0 bases and the J segment 5 bases; nucleotides outside the gene matches: 5. The CDR3 consists of 15 residues. The CDR3 sequence: CASSQELTGDYGYTF. The DNA of the CDR3 is TGTGCCAGCAGCCAAGAACTGACAGGGGATTATGGCTACACCTTC.